This entry is about one T cell receptor beta chain. This sample is part of a study of blood T cell repertoires in COVID-19. Per the germline V gene, CDR1 is MNHEY and CDR2 is SVGAGI. J lost 5 bases, V lost 4 bases, and 8 bases had no gene match. The CDR3 sequence is 16 residues long. The data were produced by immunoSEQ multiplex PCR, yet TCRdb's version contains in-frame clones alone and is incomplete. The profile shows 200,000 to 300,000 clones, approximately 85% of them singletons. The chain joins TRBV6-5 to TRBJ1-1, with 12 nucleotides matching TRBD1. The sequence was obtained from a woman between 50 and 59 years old with acute COVID-19. The sequencing sample was made of PBMCs or T cells enriched from blood (not recorded which). The CDR3 loop reads CASSFPGQGAVTEAFF. CDR3 coding DNA: TGTGCCAGCAGTTTTCCGGGACAGGGGGCCGTTACTGAAGCTTTCTTT.